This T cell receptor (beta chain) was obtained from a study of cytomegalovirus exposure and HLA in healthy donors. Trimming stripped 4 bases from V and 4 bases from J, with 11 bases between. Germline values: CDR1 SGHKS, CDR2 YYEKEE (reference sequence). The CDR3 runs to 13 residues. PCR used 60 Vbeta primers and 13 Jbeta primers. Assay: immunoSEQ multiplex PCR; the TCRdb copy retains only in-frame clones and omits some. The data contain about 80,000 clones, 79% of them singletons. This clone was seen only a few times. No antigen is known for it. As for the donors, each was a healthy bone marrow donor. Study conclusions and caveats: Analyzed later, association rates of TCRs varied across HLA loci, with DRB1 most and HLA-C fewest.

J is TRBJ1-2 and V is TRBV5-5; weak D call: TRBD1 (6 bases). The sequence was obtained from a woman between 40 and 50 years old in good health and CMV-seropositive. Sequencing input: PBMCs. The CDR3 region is CASSRQAAYGYTF. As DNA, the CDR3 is TGTGCCAGCAGCCGACAGGCTGCCTATGGCTACACCTTC.